This T cell receptor beta chain was identified during a study of technical replicates of blood from a handful of donors. The CDR3 covers 14 residues. V trimming: 6 bases; J trimming: 5 bases; junction bases outside the gene matches: 8. Germline values: CDR1 MGHRA, CDR2 YSYEKL. This table comes from immunoSEQ multiplex PCR, and its TCRdb copy is limited to in-frame clones, with some not included. The sample consists of tens of thousands of clones, about 94% of them appearing once. The sequencing sample was made of T cells isolated from PBMCs. This chain uses TRBV4-1 with TRBJ1-2; 8 bases are shared with TRBD1. The sequence came from a human donor in good health. Here the CDR3 DNA reads TGCGCCAGCAGTCCCGGGACAGGCCCATATGGCTACACCTTC. Amino acid sequence: CASSPGTGPYGYTF.